This T cell receptor (beta chain) comes out of a study of cytomegalovirus exposure and HLA in healthy donors. PCR used 60 Vbeta primers and 13 Jbeta primers. Clones were read by immunoSEQ multiplex PCR, and TCRdb kept only the in-frame ones, dropping some. Found here are about 200,000 clones, about three quarters of them singletons; the top ten hold about a sixth. Donors in the study were healthy people who gave bone marrow. Although they were nominally healthy when sampled, donors likely had unrecorded immune exposures. Comment on this clone: Its antigen is as yet unknown.

V lost 5 bases, J lost 4 bases, and 7 bases stayed unmatched. Germline V gives CDR1 SGHVS, CDR2 FNYEAQ. The CDR3 covers 14 residues. Findings and caveats of the study: The authors reported that TCR beta sequences could predict HLA-A and HLA-B alleles. These predictions were accurate for most subjects in the first cohort.

The clonotype originates from a man between 35 and 55 years old in good health and CMV-seronegative. The chain combines TRBV7-6 with TRBJ1-2; 7 nucleotides match TRBD1. Sequenced input: PBMCs. The CDR3 sequence: CASSPSTGSYGYTF. Written as DNA, the CDR3 is TGTGCCAGCAGCCCCTCGACAGGGAGCTATGGCTACACCTTC. Based on the CDR3 plus reference TRBV7-6 and TRBJ1-2, the full variable domain is GAGVSQSPRYKVTKRGQDVALRCDPISGHVSLYWYRQALGQGPEFLTYFNYEAQQDKSGLPNDRFSAERPEGSISTLTIQRTEQRDSAMYRCASSPSTGSYGYTFGSGTRLTVV.